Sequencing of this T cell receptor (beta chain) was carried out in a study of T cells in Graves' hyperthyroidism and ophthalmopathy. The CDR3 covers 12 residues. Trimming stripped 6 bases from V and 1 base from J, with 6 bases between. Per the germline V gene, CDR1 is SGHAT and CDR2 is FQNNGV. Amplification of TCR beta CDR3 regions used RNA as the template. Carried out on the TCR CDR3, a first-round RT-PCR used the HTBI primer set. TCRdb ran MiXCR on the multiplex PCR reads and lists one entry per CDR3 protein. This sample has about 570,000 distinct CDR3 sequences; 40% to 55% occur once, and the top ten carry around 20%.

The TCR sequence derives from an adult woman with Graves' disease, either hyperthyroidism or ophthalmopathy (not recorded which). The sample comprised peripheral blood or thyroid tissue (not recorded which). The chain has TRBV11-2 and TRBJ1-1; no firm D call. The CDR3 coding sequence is TGTGCCAGCAGGGACCAGAACACTGAAGCTTTCTTT. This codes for CASRDQNTEAFF.